This entry describes one TCR beta chain. Only in-frame clones appear in the TCRdb table, and some are missing; sequencing was by immunoSEQ multiplex PCR. The sample has tens of thousands of clones, approximately 85% seen once; the top ten hold around 3.3%. These data are taken from a study of blood T cell repertoires in COVID-19. V was shortened by 5 bases and J by 5 bases, with 21 bases between the two germline ends. Germline V gene sequence: CDR1 SNHLY, CDR2 FYNNEI. This CDR3 is 16 amino acids long. Sequencing was performed on peripheral blood. The J gene is TRBJ2-5, the V gene TRBV2, with a weak D call TRBD1 (6 bases). This sequence was found in a woman aged 80 or older with COVID-19, enrolled during active disease. This CDR3 is CASSQTQGSGLETQYF. DNA of the CDR3: TGTGCCAGCAGTCAAACACAGGGATCAGGGTTGGAGACCCAGTACTTC. Filled out from reference TRBV2 and TRBJ2-5, the complete variable domain reads EPEVTQTPSHQVTQMGQEVILRCVPISNHLYFYWYRQILGQKVEFLVSFYNNEISEKSEIFDDQFSVERPDGSNFTLKIRSTKLEDSAMYFCASSQTQGSGLETQYFGPGTRLLVL.